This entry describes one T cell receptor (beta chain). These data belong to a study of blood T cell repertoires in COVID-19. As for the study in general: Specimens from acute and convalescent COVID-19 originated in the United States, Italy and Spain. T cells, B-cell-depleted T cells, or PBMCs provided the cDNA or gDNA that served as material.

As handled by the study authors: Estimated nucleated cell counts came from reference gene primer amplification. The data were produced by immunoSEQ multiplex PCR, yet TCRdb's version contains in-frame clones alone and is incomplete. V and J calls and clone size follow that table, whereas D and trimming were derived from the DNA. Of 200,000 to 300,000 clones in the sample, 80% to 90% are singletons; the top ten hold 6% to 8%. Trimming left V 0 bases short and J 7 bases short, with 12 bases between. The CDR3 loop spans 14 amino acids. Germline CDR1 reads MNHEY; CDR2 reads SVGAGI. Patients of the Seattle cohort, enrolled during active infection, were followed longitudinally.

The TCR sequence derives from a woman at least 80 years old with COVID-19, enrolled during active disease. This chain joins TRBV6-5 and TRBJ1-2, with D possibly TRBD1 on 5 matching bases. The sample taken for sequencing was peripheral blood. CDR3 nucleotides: TGTGCCAGCAGTTACTCGACCAGGGCTGGTGGCTACACCTTC. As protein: CASSYSTRAGGYTF.